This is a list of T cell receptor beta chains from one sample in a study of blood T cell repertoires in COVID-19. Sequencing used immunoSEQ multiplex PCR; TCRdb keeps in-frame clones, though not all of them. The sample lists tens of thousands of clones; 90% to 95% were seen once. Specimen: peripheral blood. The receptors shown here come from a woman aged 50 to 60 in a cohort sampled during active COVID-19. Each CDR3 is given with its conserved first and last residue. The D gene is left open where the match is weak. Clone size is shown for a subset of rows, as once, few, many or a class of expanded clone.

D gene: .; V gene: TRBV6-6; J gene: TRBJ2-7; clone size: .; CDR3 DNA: TGTGCCAGCACACCCTTAGCGGACAACTCCTACGAGCAGTACTTC; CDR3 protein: CASTPLADNSYEQYF
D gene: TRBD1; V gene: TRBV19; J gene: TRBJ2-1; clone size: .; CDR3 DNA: TGTGCCAGTAGTGCCTACTCGGACGACAGGGGACCAGACAATGAGCAGTTCTTC; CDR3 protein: CASSAYSDDRGPDNEQFF
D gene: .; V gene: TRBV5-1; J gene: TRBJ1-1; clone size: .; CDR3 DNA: TGCGCCAGCAGCTTGATCGGGGGGGACACTGAAGCTTTCTTT; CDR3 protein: CASSLIGGDTEAFF
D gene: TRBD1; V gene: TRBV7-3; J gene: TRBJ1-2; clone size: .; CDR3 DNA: TGTGCCAGCAGCTTAACAGGGGGCTCGGACTATGGCTACACCTTC; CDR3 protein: CASSLTGGSDYGYTF
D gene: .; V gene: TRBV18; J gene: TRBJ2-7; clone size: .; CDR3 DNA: TGTGCCAGCTCACCAGCGACGGAGTACAAGCAGTACTTC; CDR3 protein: CASSPATEYKQYF
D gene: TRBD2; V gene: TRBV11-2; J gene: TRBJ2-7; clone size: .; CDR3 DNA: TGTGCCAGCAGCTCTTCGGGGGGGCAGTACTTC; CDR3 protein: CASSSSGGQYF
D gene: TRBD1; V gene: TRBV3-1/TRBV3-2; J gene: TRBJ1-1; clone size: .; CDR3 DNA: TGTGCCAGCAGCTTCGGACAGGGCTGGACTGAAGCTTTCTTT; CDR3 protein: CASSFGQGWTEAFF
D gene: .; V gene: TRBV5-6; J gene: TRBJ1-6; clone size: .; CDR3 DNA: TGTGCCAGCAGCCCCGGACAGTCATATAATTCACCCCTCCACTTT; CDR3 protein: CASSPGQSYNSPLHF
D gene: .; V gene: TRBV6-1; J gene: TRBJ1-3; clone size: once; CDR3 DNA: TGTGCCAGCAGTGAAGCTATTAAACAGGGTGCTGGAAACACCATATATTTT; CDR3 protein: CASSEAIKQGAGNTIYF
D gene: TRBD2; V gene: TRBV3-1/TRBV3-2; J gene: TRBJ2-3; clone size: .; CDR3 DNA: TGTGCCAGCAGCCCGACTAGCGGGAGCACAGATACGCAGTATTTT; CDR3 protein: CASSPTSGSTDTQYF
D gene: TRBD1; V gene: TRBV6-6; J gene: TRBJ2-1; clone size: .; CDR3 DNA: TGTGCCAGCAGACGAACAGGGGGCACACCCAATGAGCAGTTCTTC; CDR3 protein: CASRRTGGTPNEQFF
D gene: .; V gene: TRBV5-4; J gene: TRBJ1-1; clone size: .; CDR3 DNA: TGTGCCAGCACCCGGACAGTATCGAACACTGAAGCTTTCTTT; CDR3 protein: CASTRTVSNTEAFF
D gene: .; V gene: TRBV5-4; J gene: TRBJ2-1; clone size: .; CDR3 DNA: TGTGCCAGCAGCCCTGGGGGGAGTAGCTCCTACAATGAGCAGTTCTTC; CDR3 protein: CASSPGGSSSYNEQFF
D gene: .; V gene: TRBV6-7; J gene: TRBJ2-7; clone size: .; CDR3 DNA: TGTGCCAGCAGGCGATGTGAATGGTCCTACGAGCAGTACTTC; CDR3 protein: CASRRCEWSYEQYF
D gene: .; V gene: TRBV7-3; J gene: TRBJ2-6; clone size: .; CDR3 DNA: TGTGCCAGCAGTCCCTCGGGGTTCGGGGCCAACGTCCTGACTTTC; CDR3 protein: CASSPSGFGANVLTF
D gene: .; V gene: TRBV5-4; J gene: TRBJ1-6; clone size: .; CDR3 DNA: TGTGCCAGCAGCTCTGGGGCAAAAGATCTTAATAATTCACCCCTCCACTTT; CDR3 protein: CASSSGAKDLNNSPLHF
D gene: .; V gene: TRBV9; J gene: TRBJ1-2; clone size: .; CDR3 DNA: TGTGCCAGCAGCGTAGATACAGGTTACCGCTATGGCTACACCTTC; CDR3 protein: CASSVDTGYRYGYTF
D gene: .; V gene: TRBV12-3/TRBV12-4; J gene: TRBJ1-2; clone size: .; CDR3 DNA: TGTGCCAGCAGTTTACCTAAGACGGGGGGCTACACCTTC; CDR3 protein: CASSLPKTGGYTF
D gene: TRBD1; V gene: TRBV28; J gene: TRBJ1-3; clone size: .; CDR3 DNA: TGTGCCAGCAGTACACAGGGGTGGCAATCTGGAAACACCATATATTTT; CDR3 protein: CASSTQGWQSGNTIYF
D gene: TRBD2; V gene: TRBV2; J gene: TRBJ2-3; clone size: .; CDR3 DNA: TGTGCCAGCAGTGAAGCCCCAATCGCACTAGCGGGGAATACGCAGTATTTT; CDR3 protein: CASSEAPIALAGNTQYF
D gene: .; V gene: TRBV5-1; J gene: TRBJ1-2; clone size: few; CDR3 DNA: TGCGCCAGCGGGAGGGACGGGTCATATGGCTACACCTTC; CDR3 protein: CASGRDGSYGYTF
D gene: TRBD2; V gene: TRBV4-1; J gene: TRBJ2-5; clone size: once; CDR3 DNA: TGCGCCAGCAGCCAGGCCCCAGCGGGAGGGCCCTGGGAGACCCAGTACTTC; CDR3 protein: CASSQAPAGGPWETQYF
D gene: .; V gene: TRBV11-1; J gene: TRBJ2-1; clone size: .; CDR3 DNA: TGTGCCAGCAGCTTGGACGCCGGGACACTTGATGAGCAGTTCTTC; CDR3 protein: CASSLDAGTLDEQFF
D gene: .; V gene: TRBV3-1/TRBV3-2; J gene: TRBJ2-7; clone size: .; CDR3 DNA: TGTGCCAGCAGCAGTCCCGGACATGACTACGAGCAGTACTTC; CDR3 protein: CASSSPGHDYEQYF
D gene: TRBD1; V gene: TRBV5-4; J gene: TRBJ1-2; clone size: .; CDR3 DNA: TGTGCCAGCAGCGGACAGGGGTTAGATGGCTACACCTTC; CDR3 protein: CASSGQGLDGYTF